These 10 T cell receptor beta chains came from one sample sequenced in a study of Ad26.COV2.S vaccination and SARS-CoV-2 variants. The sample's treatment: 15 to 20 received Ad26.COV2.S at low or high dose, single or two shots; five or six received placebo; per-sample allocation not given. Samples came from day 63 after the first vaccine or placebo injection. The repertoire was sequenced with immunoSEQ multiplex PCR; TCRdb's copy has only in-frame clones and lacks some. Of nearly 400,000 clones detected, roughly 90% appear once; the ten largest clones hold 1.9%. Specimen: peripheral blood, collected in a trial of Ad26.COV2.S vaccine versus placebo. These receptors were taken from a person between 18 and 59 years old who received the Ad26.COV2.S COVID-19 vaccine or a placebo.

The gene calls are TRBV5-5 and TRBJ1-2; 10 bases align to TRBD1. J lost 1 base, V lost 4 bases, and 4 bases had no gene match. Germline V gene lookup returns CDR1 SGHKS and CDR2 YYEKEE (reference sequence). CDR3 length equals 15 residues. CDR3 in DNA: TGTGCCAGCAGCCCCGGGACAGGGGTTAACTATGGCTACACCTTC. Translation: CASSPGTGVNYGYTF.

The CDR3 DNA is TGTGCCTGGAGTGGGGGACTAGCCGAAATTAAGAGCTCCTACGAGCAGTACTTC. This sequence encodes CAWSGGLAEIKSSYEQYF. This chain uses TRBV30 with TRBJ2-7, with 9 nucleotides matching TRBD2. With V trimmed by 1 base and J by 0 bases, 13 bases remained unmatched. In germline, CDR1 is GTSNPN, CDR2 SVGIG (reference sequence). The CDR3 contains 18 residues.

The V call is TRBV9, the J call TRBJ2-5, with D possibly called TRBD1 or TRBD2 (5 bases each). V was cut by 10 bases and J by 4 bases, with 20 bases left in between. Per germline, CDR1 SGDLS and CDR2 YYNGEE. CDR3 size: 14 residues. Written as DNA, the CDR3 is TGTGCCCCCCCAAGAGGGGCCTCAAGAGAGACCCAGTACTTC. Residues: CAPPRGASRETQYF.

V gene TRBV7-7 combines with J gene TRBJ2-5; TRBD2 matches 8 bases. The CDR3 is made up of 15 amino acids. J gave up 4 bases and V 7 bases, and 11 bases lay outside the gene matches. The germline gives CDR1 SSHAT, CDR2 FNYEAQ (reference sequence). The CDR3 bases are TGTGCCAGCACCCCCGGGGAGCTAGCGGGAGAGACCCAGTACTTC. Translated: CASTPGELAGETQYF.

The J gene is TRBJ2-5, the V gene TRBV2, with 14 bases that match TRBD2. The CDR3 spans 15 residues. In germline, CDR1 is SNHLY, CDR2 FYNNEI. The V segment lost 6 bases and the J segment 4 bases; nucleotides outside the gene matches: 4. The CDR3 DNA is TGTGCCAGCAGAGGGACTAGCGGGAGCGGAGAGACCCAGTACTTC. Translating it yields CASRGTSGSGETQYF.

V usage is TRBV4-1 and J usage is TRBJ1-6, with D perhaps matching TRBD1 (5 bases). The V gene's germline CDR1 is MGHRA and CDR2 YSYEKL. The CDR3 totals 16 residues. Trimming removed 0 bases at V and 2 bases at J, with 8 bases between. The CDR3 coding sequence is TGCGCCAGCAGCCAAGAGGGGGGAACCTATAATTCACCCCTCCACTTT. Translating it yields CASSQEGGTYNSPLHF.

The chain couples TRBV27 to TRBJ1-4, with 12 positions matching TRBD1. Germline V gene lookup returns CDR1 MNHEY and CDR2 SMNVEV (reference sequence). The CDR3 extends over 19 amino acids. V was clipped by 5 bases and J by 0 bases; unmatched bases: 10. Written as DNA, the CDR3 is TGTGCCAGCAGTCTCGCCGGGACAGGGGGCTTTGCAACTAATGAAAAACTGTTTTTT. It translates to CASSLAGTGGFATNEKLFF.

The DNA for the CDR3 is TGTGCCAGCACCGCAGAATCTTCTGCCACTGAAGCTTTCTTT. As protein: CASTAESSATEAFF. The chain employs TRBV2 and TRBJ1-1; D uncertain. The CDR3 has 14 amino acids. Trimming shortened V by 7 bases and J by 4 bases, and 16 bases separated the two germline ends. Per germline, CDR1 SNHLY and CDR2 FYNNEI. Combining the CDR3 with reference TRBV2 and TRBJ1-1 gives the whole variable domain EPEVTQTPSHQVTQMGQEVILRCVPISNHLYFYWYRQILGQKVEFLVSFYNNEISEKSEIFDDQFSVERPDGSNFTLKIRSTKLEDSAMYFCASTAESSATEAFFGQGTRLTVV.

The J gene is TRBJ2-5, the V gene TRBV30; D is ambiguous. The CDR3 is made up of 13 amino acids. Looked up from germline, CDR1 is GTSNPN and CDR2 is SVGIG (reference sequence). V lost 4 bases, J lost 6 bases, and 15 bases lay in between. The CDR3 sequence: CAWMASGRKTQYF. CDR3 DNA sequence: TGTGCCTGGATGGCATCGGGTAGAAAGACCCAGTACTTC.

The V and J genes are TRBV6-2 or TRBV6-3 and TRBJ2-7; possible D gene TRBD1, 6 bases. V shed 2 bases and J shed 0 bases, with 14 bases lying between them. Germline V lookup: CDR1 MNHEY, CDR2 SVGEGT. The CDR3 runs to 16 residues. CDR3 nucleotide sequence: TGTGCCAGCAGTTACGGGGGCCAGAGGCCCTCCTACGAGCAGTACTTC. It encodes CASSYGGQRPSYEQYF.